The present T cell receptor beta chain was sequenced within a study of technical replicates of blood from a few donors. The V segment lost 0 bases and the J segment 0 bases; nucleotides outside the gene matches: 5. This CDR3 region has 16 residues. Germline assignment: CDR1 SEHNR and CDR2 FQNEAQ (reference sequence). Data came from immunoSEQ multiplex PCR; TCRdb stores just in-frame clones and leaves some out. The sample lists around 76,000 clones; roughly 96% were seen once. This clone was seen only once. The origin of this receptor is a human donor in good health. Sample: T cells isolated from PBMCs. The chain is built from TRBV7-9 and TRBJ2-7, with TRBD2 matching 7 bases. CDR3 nucleotides: TGTGCCAGCAGCTTAGCGCGCGGGGGAACCTCCTACGAGCAGTACTTC. Translated: CASSLARGGTSYEQYF. Variable domain in full (rest from reference TRBV7-9 and TRBJ2-7): DTGVSQNPRHKITKRGQNVTFRCDPISEHNRLYWYRQTLGQGPEFLTYFQNEAQLEKSRLLSDRFSAERPKGSFSTLEIQRTEQGDSAMYLCASSLARGGTSYEQYFGPGTRLTVT.